This T cell receptor (beta chain) was sequenced for a study of T cells in Graves' hyperthyroidism and ophthalmopathy. RNA transcripts gave rise to amplified TCR beta CDR3 regions. When the TCR CDR3 underwent first-round RT-PCR, the HTBI primer set was used. TCRdb re-called the multiplex PCR reads through MiXCR, storing one row per CDR3 protein. Among fewer than 250,000 distinct CDR3 sequences listed, 15% to 20% were seen once. Germline V lookup: CDR1 MNHEY, CDR2 SVGEGT. The ends lost 6 bases at V and 7 bases at J; junction bases unmatched: 9. The CDR3 is 14 residues long. The sequenced material came from blood. The chain uses TRBV6-2 or TRBV6-3 and TRBJ2-1; the match to TRBD2 covers 7 bases. This receptor was taken from a man in his fifties with Graves' hyperthyroidism. CDR3 bases: TGTGCCAGCAGACCACAGCGGGATGTAAATGAGCAGTTCTTC. The encoded protein is CASRPQRDVNEQFF.